Each of the 16 T cell receptor beta chains below was sequenced from the same sample in a study of blood T cell repertoires in COVID-19. TCRdb's table, derived via immunoSEQ multiplex PCR, lists solely in-frame clones and lacks some. In the table there are approximately 94,000 clones, around four fifths of which are singletons. The sequencing input was peripheral blood. The receptors derive from a woman in her sixties or seventies with acute or convalescent COVID-19.

The chain carries TRBV2 and TRBJ2-3; TRBD2 matches at 8 bases. J was trimmed by 0 bases and V by 7 bases; bases with no gene match: 9. The germline CDR1 and CDR2 sequences are SNHLY and FYNNEI. This CDR3 comprises 16 residues. CDR3 sequence (DNA): TGTGCCAGCACCCTATTAGCGGGGTGGAGCACAGATACGCAGTATTTT. Its protein is CASTLLAGWSTDTQYF.

There are many counts of this clone. This sequence joins TRBV19 and TRBJ1-4, with D maybe TRBD1 (5 bases). Trimming took off 3 bases at V and 0 bases at J, with 11 bases between the two ends. In germline, CDR1 is LNHDA, CDR2 SQIVND (reference sequence). This CDR3 is 16 amino acids long. CDR3 loop: CASSILRGTTNEKLFF. CDR3 sequence (DNA): TGTGCCAGTAGTATTCTTAGGGGAACAACTAATGAAAAACTGTTTTTT.

V and J are TRBV5-5 and TRBJ2-7, with 9 bases fitting TRBD1. The V segment lost 3 bases and the J segment 2 bases; nucleotides outside the gene matches: 6. CDR1 SGHKS and CDR2 YYEKEE come from the germline V gene (reference sequence). The CDR3 has 15 amino acids. Here the CDR3 DNA reads TGTGCCAGCAGCTCCTCCGGGACAGGGCCCTACGAGCAGTACTTC. Encoded protein: CASSSSGTGPYEQYF.

The rearrangement links TRBV11-2 to TRBJ2-1; weak D call: TRBD2 (6 bases). The CDR3 contains 13 residues. The V and J ends lost 10 bases and 4 bases respectively, with 14 bases between them. Germline V gene sequence: CDR1 SGHAT, CDR2 FQNNGV. The DNA of the CDR3 is TGTGCCATCCTGCGGGGAAGGTACAATGAGCAGTTCTTC. Translating gives CAILRGRYNEQFF.

This clone was seen a single time. The chain couples TRBV19 to TRBJ1-5; 7 bases match TRBD1. Germline V CDR1 and CDR2: LNHDA, SQIVND (reference sequence). V was clipped by 4 bases and J by 0 bases; unmatched bases: 6. There are 16 residues in the CDR3. For the CDR3, the DNA is TGTGCCAGTAGTAGCCGACAGGGTAGTAGCAATCAGCCCCAGCATTTT. It is translated as CASSSRQGSSNQPQHF.

The rearrangement uses TRBV11-3 and TRBJ2-1; D is possibly TRBD1 (6 bases). The CDR3 extends over 13 amino acids. V lost 4 bases to trimming and J lost 4 bases, with 8 bases between them. The V gene's germline CDR1 is SGHNT and CDR2 YENEEA. The CDR3 here is CASSYTGYNEQFF. CDR3 nucleotides: TGTGCCAGCAGCTATACAGGGTACAATGAGCAGTTCTTC.

This clone showed up just a few times. Other nucleotide sequences from this sample produce the same CDR3. V usage is TRBV19 and J usage is TRBJ1-2; 10 positions match TRBD1. Germline V gene lookup returns CDR1 LNHDA and CDR2 SQIVND (reference sequence). Trimming cost V 7 bases and J 3 bases; bases outside gene matches: 8. The CDR3 is 15 amino acids. This CDR3 is CASKDRGHVDYGYTF. Written as DNA, the CDR3 is TGTGCCAGTAAAGACAGGGGGCACGTGGACTATGGCTACACCTTC.

The rearrangement joins TRBV21-1 to TRBJ1-1; no DNA check was done on the table's D call, TRBD1. TRBV21-1 is deemed a pseudogene. This CDR3 region has 14 residues. The DNA for the CDR3 is TGTGCCAGCAGCAAACGACAGGTGAACACTGAAGCTTTCTTT. Amino acids: CASSKRQVNTEAFF.

This clone was seen just once. The rearrangement joins TRBV9 to TRBJ2-4, with no clear D. The length of the CDR3 is 16 residues. Per the germline V gene, CDR1 is SGDLS and CDR2 is YYNGEE. V lost 0 bases and J 0 bases, leaving 10 bases between the germline ends. CDR3 sequence reads: CASSVAEVGAKNIQYF. CDR3 sequence (DNA): TGTGCCAGCAGCGTAGCTGAGGTGGGAGCCAAAAACATTCAGTACTTC. Complete variable domain (other parts from reference TRBV9 and TRBJ2-4): DSGVTQTPKHLITATGQRVTLRCSPRSGDLSVYWYQQSLDQGLQFLIQYYNGEERAKGNILERFSAQQFPDLHSELNLSSLELGDSALYFCASSVAEVGAKNIQYFGAGTRLSVL.

The chain couples TRBV3-1 (or the pseudogene TRBV3-2) to TRBJ2-3; 11 nucleotides line up with TRBD2. Trimming removed 4 bases from V and 0 bases from J; junction bases left unmatched: 9. The length of the CDR3 is 18 residues. Germline V gene lookup returns CDR1 LGHDT and CDR2 YNNKEL (reference sequence). The CDR3 DNA reads as TGTGCCAGCAGCCGGAGAGGTAGCGGGGGGGATAGCACAGATACGCAGTATTTT. This codes for CASSRRGSGGDSTDTQYF.

This clone was seen a single time. The genes are TRBV9 and TRBJ1-5; no clear D gene. The length of the CDR3 is 17 residues. Germline CDR1 is SGDLS and CDR2 is YYNGEE. Trimming took off 0 bases at V and 0 bases at J, with 13 bases between the two ends. CDR3 sequence reads: CASSVGPTGDSNQPQHF. CDR3 coding DNA: TGTGCCAGCAGCGTAGGGCCCACCGGGGATAGCAATCAGCCCCAGCATTTT.

The J gene is TRBJ1-2, the V gene TRBV27; TRBD1 matches at 10 bases. V lost 6 bases to trimming and J lost 7 bases; unmatched junction nucleotides: 8. Germline V lookup: CDR1 MNHEY, CDR2 SMNVEV (reference sequence). This CDR3 is built from 14 residues. The chain's CDR3 is CASRRDRGLGGYTF. CDR3 DNA: TGTGCCAGCAGGCGAGACAGGGGGCTAGGTGGCTACACCTTC.

This rearrangement joins TRBV30 to TRBJ2-5, with D tentatively TRBD1 (5 bases). The CDR3 has 11 residues. Trimming took 0 bases from V and 7 from J, leaving 6 bases between them. Per germline, CDR1 GTSNPN and CDR2 SVGIG (reference sequence). CDR3 coding DNA: TGTGCCTGGAGTGTAGGGGTGACCCAGTACTTC. Encoded protein: CAWSVGVTQYF.

The V call is TRBV12-5, the J call TRBJ1-1, with 12 bases matching TRBD1. CDR1 and CDR2 from the germline V gene are LGHNT and FRNRAP. The CDR3 is 14 amino acids. Trimming took 5 bases from V and 11 from J; bases not matched to a gene: 9. CDR3 residues: CASGARDRGREAFF. CDR3 nucleotide sequence: TGTGCTAGTGGTGCCCGGGACAGGGGGCGTGAGGCTTTCTTT.

The chain employs TRBV5-4 and TRBJ2-3; the match to TRBD2 covers 8 bases. The CDR3 extends over 16 amino acids. CDR1 SGHNT and CDR2 YYREEE come from the germline V gene (reference sequence). V was pared by 3 bases and J by 0 bases, with 6 bases of the junction left unmatched. CDR3 bases: TGTGCCAGCAGCTCTGGAGCGGGGGAAAGCACAGATACGCAGTATTTT. It codes for CASSSGAGESTDTQYF. The whole variable domain, remainder taken from reference TRBV5-4 and TRBJ2-3, is ETGVTQSPTHLIKTRGQQVTLRCSSQSGHNTVSWYQQALGQGPQFIFQYYREEENGRGNFPPRFSGLQFPNYSSELNVNALELDDSALYLCASSSGAGESTDTQYFGPGTRLTVL.

J is TRBJ1-2 and V is TRBV28; D might be TRBD1 (6 bases). Germline V lookup: CDR1 MDHEN, CDR2 SYDVKM. Trimming removed 5 bases at V and 2 bases at J, with 9 bases between. This CDR3 spans 13 amino acids. The CDR3 nucleotides read TGTGCCAGCAGTGGGACAATGAACTATGGCTACACCTTC. This codes for CASSGTMNYGYTF.